The T cell receptor (beta chain) under discussion was sequenced for a study of T cells expressing NK-cell markers. On the study more broadly: Sorted CD3+CD56+NKG2C+, CD3+CD56+NKG2C- and CD3+CD56-NKG2C+ T-cell subsets were beta-chain profiled. Study-wide results and limits: Dominant NKG2C+ clonotypes accounted for roughly 1.0-7.0% of CD8+ T cells in about six donors. These clonotypes additionally ranked first within the CD3+CD56-NKG2C+ fraction of several donors.

Scientists made TCR beta cDNA using 5'RACE template switching with UMIs. TCRdb processed the 5' RACE reads again and assigns one entry to each CDR3 protein, with no DNA. The sample data list a few hundred thousand distinct CDR3 sequences. Points on this clonotype: Its target is unknown.

The V gene's germline CDR1 is SGHTA and CDR2 FQGTGA. The CDR3 has 14 residues. The sequence was obtained from a man between 18 and 35 years old in good health. The chain employs TRBV7-3 and TRBJ1-1; TCRdb lists TRBD1, though no DNA is available to test this call. Sequenced material: blood T cells: a sorted CD56 or NKG2C T cell subset, CD4+ or CD8+ T cells, or bulk PBMC T cells (not recorded which). CDR3 in amino acids: CASSLSGRDTEAFF.